The 16 T cell receptor beta chains below all came from one sample that was sequenced in a study of cytomegalovirus exposure and HLA in healthy donors. Primers included in the PCR were 60 Vbeta and 13 Jbeta primers. Sequenced by immunoSEQ multiplex PCR; TCRdb stores in-frame clones only, minus some. Of 100,000 to 150,000 clones in the sample, over 70% are singletons; the top ten hold approximately 1.3%. Sequencing was carried out using PBMCs. Every receptor here comes from a female donor in good health and CMV-seronegative.

On this clone: The same CDR3 also results from other DNA sequences found in this sample. This sequence joins TRBV11-2 and TRBJ2-7; possibly TRBD2 for D (6 bases). This CDR3 is 14 amino acids long. Trimming removed 2 bases at V and 2 bases at J, with 10 bases between. The germline CDR1 and CDR2 sequences are SGHAT and FQNNGV. CDR3 protein: CASSLPGGTYEQYF. In DNA form, the CDR3 reads TGTGCCAGCAGCTTACCCGGGGGAACCTACGAGCAGTACTTC.

V and J are TRBV2 and TRBJ2-1; 9 bases fit TRBD2. The junction had 11 bases not matched to a gene; V was cut back by 9 bases and J by 5 bases. Germline V lookup: CDR1 SNHLY, CDR2 FYNNEI. This CDR3 is 15 amino acids long. CDR3 coding DNA: TGTGCCAGTACGGCGCTAGCGGGACTGAACAATGAGCAGTTCTTC. Its translation is CASTALAGLNNEQFF.

A note on this clone: The junction departs from the called germline gene at one end, perhaps through a read error. V usage is TRBV7-9 and J usage is TRBJ1-1; a weak D match, TRBD1 (5 bases). The CDR3 is 17 residues long. Germline V CDR1 and CDR2: SEHNR, FQNEAQ (reference sequence). The CDR3 spells CSSSLDRGTGSDTEAFF. The DNA for the CDR3 is TGTTCCAGCAGCTTAGATCGGGGGACGGGGAGCGACACTGAAGCTTTCTTT.

The gene calls are TRBV9 and TRBJ2-3, with a possible D match to TRBD1 (6 bases). Germline V CDR1 and CDR2: SGDLS, YYNGEE. This CDR3 comprises 15 residues. Between the trimmed V and J ends, which lost 4 bases and 1 base, there was a span of 13 bases. Here the CDR3 reads CASSYNRAGTDTQYF. The CDR3 bases are TGTGCCAGCAGCTATAACAGGGCGGGCACAGATACGCAGTATTTT.

This clone was seen more than once but under ten times. This chain links TRBV5-5 with TRBJ1-6, with 8 bases matching TRBD1. The J segment lost 7 bases and the V segment lost 0 bases, leaving 6 bases of the junction unmatched. The CDR3 is made up of 16 amino acids. The V gene's germline CDR1 is SGHKS and CDR2 YYEKEE (reference sequence). The CDR3 loop reads CASSLGQGTQNSPLHF. For the CDR3, the DNA is TGTGCCAGCAGCTTGGGACAGGGGACGCAAAATTCACCCCTCCACTTT. Full variable domain (missing parts from reference TRBV5-5 and TRBJ1-6): DAGVTQSPTHLIKTRGQQVTLRCSPISGHKSVSWYQQVLGQGPQFIFQYYEKEERGRGNFPDRFSARQFPNYSSELNVNALLLGDSALYLCASSLGQGTQNSPLHFGNGTRLTVT.

CDR3 DNA sequence: TGTGCCAGCAGCTCCCGGGACAGTACACTCACCGGGGAGCTGTTTTTT. Encoded protein: CASSSRDSTLTGELFF. The chain uses TRBV7-8 and TRBJ2-2, with 7 bases lining up with TRBD1. Germline V gene lookup returns CDR1 SGHVS and CDR2 FQNEAQ. This CDR3 contains 16 residues. The ends lost 4 bases at V and 4 bases at J; junction bases unmatched: 9.

This rearrangement joins TRBV4-2 to TRBJ2-1, with TRBD2 identical over 7 bases. There are 16 residues in the CDR3. Germline lookup yields CDR1 LGHNA and CDR2 YNFKEQ. V was pared by 2 bases and J by 5 bases, with 9 bases of the junction left unmatched. As DNA, the CDR3 is TGTGCCAGCAGCCAATCATGGAAGCTAGCGGACAATGAGCAGTTCTTC. This sequence encodes CASSQSWKLADNEQFF.

This clone was seen only a few times. The chain carries TRBV9 and TRBJ1-2, with a possible D match to TRBD1 (6 bases). With 4 bases removed from V and 3 bases from J, the gap between germline ends came to 10 bases. The CDR3 is made up of 13 amino acids. Germline lookup yields CDR1 SGDLS and CDR2 YYNGEE. As DNA, the CDR3 is TGTGCCAGCAGCTGGAGGACAGACTATGGCTACACCTTC. It is translated as CASSWRTDYGYTF.

V usage is TRBV21-1 and J usage is TRBJ2-7; TRBD2, the table's D call, was not compared with the DNA. TRBV21-1 is a documented pseudogene. This CDR3 comprises 14 residues. The CDR3 loop is CASRRPFDTDEQYF. The CDR3 DNA follows: TGTGCCAGCAGACGCCCGTTTGATACTGACGAGCAGTACTTC.

The rearrangement links TRBV11-2 to TRBJ2-1, with D maybe TRBD1 (6 bases). Germline CDR1 and CDR2: SGHAT and FQNNGV. The ends were cut back, 5 bases at V and 5 bases at J, with 16 bases in the middle. The CDR3 spans 15 residues. The CDR3 bases are TGTGCCAGCAGCACGTCAGGACAGCGGAACAATGAGCAGTTCTTC. This codes for CASSTSGQRNNEQFF.

V gene TRBV10-3 combines with J gene TRBJ2-2; TRBD1 agrees at 8 bases. The CDR3 is 14 amino acids. V shed 8 bases and J 0 bases; nucleotides not matched to a gene: 2. Germline CDR1 ENHRY, CDR2 SYGVKD. CDR3 coding DNA: TGTGCCATCCCCAGGGGGCCGAACACCGGGGAGCTGTTTTTT. This encodes CAIPRGPNTGELFF.

V and J are TRBV5-1 and TRBJ2-7, with 10 nucleotides matching TRBD2. V dropped 4 bases and J dropped 4; count of bases not matched to a gene: 8. Germline V gene data show CDR1 as SGHRS and CDR2 as YFSETQ. This CDR3 is built from 15 residues. CDR3 DNA sequence: TGCGCCAGCAGCGGACCTAGCGGGAGCGAATACGAGCAGTACTTC. It encodes CASSGPSGSEYEQYF.

The chain uses TRBV14 and TRBJ2-3; tentatively, D is TRBD2 (5 bases). In germline, CDR1 is SGHDN, CDR2 FVKESK. CDR3 length: 15 amino acids. With 2 bases removed from V and 7 bases from J, the gap between germline ends came to 16 bases. The CDR3 coding sequence is TGTGCCAGCAGCCAAAATAGCTGGAGCGGTAATACGCAGTATTTT. Translating gives CASSQNSWSGNTQYF.

The V call is TRBV27, the J call TRBJ2-5; TRBD2 agrees at 9 bases. The length of the CDR3 is 18 residues. Trimming at V came to 6 bases and at J to 2 bases, leaving 16 bases not matched to a gene. Germline-derived CDR1 and CDR2 are MNHEY and SMNVEV (reference sequence). The DNA for the CDR3 is TGTGCCAGCAGGAAAACATATTTGCGGGGGGGCGTACAAGAGACCCAGTACTTC. This sequence encodes CASRKTYLRGGVQETQYF.

The genes are TRBV6-5 and TRBJ1-2, with 10 bases matching TRBD1. Germline lookup yields CDR1 MNHEY and CDR2 SVGAGI. V lost 2 bases, J lost 6 bases, and 3 bases stayed unmatched. The CDR3 runs 14 residues. The CDR3 sequence: CASSYDGTGDGYTF. CDR3 nucleotide sequence: TGTGCCAGCAGTTACGATGGGACAGGGGATGGCTACACCTTC.

The chain carries TRBV9 and TRBJ1-3; TRBD1 matches 7 bases. The CDR3 is 15 residues long. V was clipped by 4 bases and J by 1 base; unmatched bases: 5. Germline CDR1 is SGDLS and CDR2 is YYNGEE. The CDR3 nucleotides read TGTGCCAGCAGCTCGGGACAGTCGTCTGGAAACACCATATATTTT. The encoded protein is CASSSGQSSGNTIYF.